The T cell receptor beta chain described here comes from a study of cytomegalovirus exposure and HLA in healthy donors. Study summary: The early release's HLA-typed donors yielded tens of millions of unique TCRs.

PCR was performed using 60 Vbeta and 13 Jbeta primers. Repertoires were generated with immunoSEQ multiplex PCR, while TCRdb's copy carries only in-frame clones and drops some. The sample includes some 150,000 clones, 60% to 70% of them seen just once. For this clone: The antigen is not known.

Findings and caveats of the study: The analysis excluded some indistinguishable V segments, including TRBV6-2 and TRBV6-3.

V lost 0 bases, J lost 0 bases, and 7 bases lay in between. The CDR3 length is 14 residues. The germline V gene encodes CDR1 SGHRS and CDR2 YFSETQ. The TCR sequence derives from a woman aged 55-70 years in good health and CMV-seropositive. Input material: PBMCs. V gene TRBV5-1 combines with J gene TRBJ2-7; possibly TRBD1 for D (5 bases). The CDR3 protein is CASSLVQGSYEQYF. The CDR3 region has the DNA TGCGCCAGCAGCTTGGTGCAGGGCTCCTACGAGCAGTACTTC.